This T cell receptor beta chain was obtained from a study of blood T cell repertoires in COVID-19. Study-level background: The United States, Italy and Spain supplied acute and convalescent COVID-19 samples. From T cells, B-cell-depleted T cells, or PBMCs came the material, which was cDNA or gDNA.

Clones were sequenced by immunoSEQ multiplex PCR, and TCRdb holds only the in-frame ones, with some missing. The table has fewer than 400,000 clones, around nine tenths seen once. Donors of Cohort 3 who recovered were those that had two negative PCRs, clearance, or symptom resolution. Germline CDR1 LNHNV, CDR2 YYDKDF (reference sequence). Trimming removed 0 bases at V and 2 bases at J, with 10 bases between. The CDR3 loop spans 15 amino acids. This receptor was obtained from a woman aged 45 to 65 who had recovered from COVID-19. Sequenced: PBMCs or T cells enriched from blood (not recorded which). This sequence joins TRBV15 and TRBJ1-1; D is undetermined. CDR3 sequence (DNA): TGTGCCACCAGCAGAGATCCCGGACTAAACACTGAAGCTTTCTTT. Protein: CATSRDPGLNTEAFF.